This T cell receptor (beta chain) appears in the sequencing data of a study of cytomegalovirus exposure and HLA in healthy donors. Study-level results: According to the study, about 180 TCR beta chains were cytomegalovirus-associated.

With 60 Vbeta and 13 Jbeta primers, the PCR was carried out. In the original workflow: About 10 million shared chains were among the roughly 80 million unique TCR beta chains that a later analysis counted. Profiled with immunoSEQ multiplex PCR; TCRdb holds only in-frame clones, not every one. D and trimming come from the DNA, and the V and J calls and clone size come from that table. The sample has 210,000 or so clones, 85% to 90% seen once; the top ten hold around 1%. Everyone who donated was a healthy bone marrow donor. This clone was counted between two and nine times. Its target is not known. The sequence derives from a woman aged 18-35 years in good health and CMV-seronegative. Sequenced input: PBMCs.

CDR3 amino acids: CASSLVAGPNEKLFF. The DNA for the CDR3 is TGTGCCAGCAGCTTAGTGGCAGGGCCAAATGAAAAACTGTTTTTT. This sequence joins TRBV7-9 and TRBJ1-4; the D gene is possibly TRBD1 (5 bases). This CDR3 has 15 residues. V was cut by 1 base and J by 5 bases, with 11 bases left in between. Germline CDR1 and CDR2: SEHNR and FQNEAQ (reference sequence).